This T cell receptor (beta chain) was recorded in a study of cytomegalovirus exposure and HLA in healthy donors. In the PCR, 60 Vbeta and 13 Jbeta primers were used. Here immunoSEQ multiplex PCR was the method, and the copy in TCRdb shows in-frame clones only, minus some. The table includes about 120,000 clones, roughly 80% detected once. V was cut by 3 bases and J by 4 bases, with 16 bases left in between. In germline, CDR1 is SGHNT, CDR2 YENEEA. This CDR3 region has 16 residues. The receptor was derived from a female donor in good health and CMV-seronegative. This chain uses TRBV11-3 with TRBJ2-1; D is possibly TRBD2 (5 bases). Sequenced sample: PBMCs. The CDR3 coding sequence is TGTGCCAGCAGCTTGGCCAGCGGATTACCTTACAATGAGCAGTTCTTC. The encoded protein is CASSLASGLPYNEQFF.